A few counts support the clone carrying this T cell receptor beta chain. This entry belongs to a study of blood T cells in healthy people across ages. Together with a sample-barcoded 5' primer, a J-beta primer mix was included in a second PCR lasting about 6 to 11 cycles. Researchers report that each sample yielded at least 2.5 million CDR3-containing paired-end reads. TCRdb itself ran the 5' RACE reads through MiXCR, one entry per CDR3 protein. The sample lists under 1,000,000 distinct CDR3 sequences; 30% to 45% were seen once. This CDR3 region has 14 residues. Germline CDR1 and CDR2: MGHRA and YSYEKL. V was clipped by 3 bases and J by 0 bases, with 8 bases between them.

Sequenced input: blood. This clonotype was obtained from a man aged 18 to 29 in good health. The chain links TRBV4-1 to TRBJ1-1, with D unclear. As DNA, the CDR3 is TGCGCCAGCAGCCAGGCAGACGTGAACACTGAAGCTTTCTTT. Translated, it gives CASSQADVNTEAFF.